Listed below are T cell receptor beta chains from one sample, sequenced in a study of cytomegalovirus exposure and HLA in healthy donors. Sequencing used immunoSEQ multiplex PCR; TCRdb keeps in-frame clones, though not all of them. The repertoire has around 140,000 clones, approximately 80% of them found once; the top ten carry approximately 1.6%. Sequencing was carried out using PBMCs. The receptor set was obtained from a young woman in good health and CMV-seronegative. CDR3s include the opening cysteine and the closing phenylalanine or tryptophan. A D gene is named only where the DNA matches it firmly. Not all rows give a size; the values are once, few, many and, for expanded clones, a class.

CDR3 protein: CSVVQRSSYNEQFF; CDR3 DNA: TGCAGCGTTGTGCAACGGAGCTCCTACAATGAGCAGTTCTTC; CDR3 length: 14; D gene: .; clone size: .; V gene: TRBV29-1; J gene: TRBJ2-1
CDR3 protein: CATSRADRGYGYTF; CDR3 DNA: TGTGCCACCAGCAGAGCCGACAGGGGCTATGGCTACACCTTC; CDR3 length: 14; D gene: TRBD1; clone size: .; V gene: TRBV15; J gene: TRBJ1-2
CDR3 protein: CASSLAGRRGNGNTIYF; CDR3 DNA: TGTGCCAGCAGCTTGGCAGGGAGGAGAGGCAACGGAAACACCATATATTTT; CDR3 length: 17; D gene: .; clone size: once; V gene: TRBV5-6; J gene: TRBJ1-3
CDR3 protein: CASSVSAGGPQHF; CDR3 DNA: TGTGCCAGTAGTGTCTCGGCAGGGGGGCCCCAGCATTTT; CDR3 length: 13; D gene: TRBD1; clone size: .; V gene: TRBV19; J gene: TRBJ1-5
CDR3 protein: CASSLAGFGYTF; CDR3 DNA: TGTGCCAGCAGTTTAGCAGGGTTTGGCTACACCTTC; CDR3 length: 12; D gene: .; clone size: .; V gene: TRBV27; J gene: TRBJ1-2
CDR3 protein: CASSEFQGYTGELFF; CDR3 DNA: TGTGCCAGCAGTGAATTTCAGGGATACACCGGGGAGCTGTTTTTT; CDR3 length: 15; D gene: .; clone size: few; V gene: TRBV6-1; J gene: TRBJ2-2
CDR3 protein: CASSLEGAGGPVYEQYF; CDR3 DNA: TGTGCCAGCAGCTTGGAAGGAGCGGGAGGGCCTGTGTACGAGCAGTACTTC; CDR3 length: 17; D gene: TRBD2; clone size: .; V gene: TRBV5-6; J gene: TRBJ2-7
CDR3 protein: CASSSAHVAGGNQPQHF; CDR3 DNA: TGTGCCAGCAGCTCCGCCCACGTTGCGGGGGGCAATCAGCCCCAGCATTTT; CDR3 length: 17; D gene: .; clone size: .; V gene: TRBV27; J gene: TRBJ1-5
CDR3 protein: CASSLVGRVNTEAFF; CDR3 DNA: TGCGCCAGCAGCTTGGTCGGCAGGGTGAACACTGAAGCTTTCTTT; CDR3 length: 15; D gene: .; clone size: .; V gene: TRBV5-1; J gene: TRBJ1-1
CDR3 protein: CASSIHRGTNEKLFF; CDR3 DNA: TGTGCCAGCAGCATTCACAGGGGAACTAATGAAAAACTGTTTTTT; CDR3 length: 15; D gene: TRBD1; clone size: .; V gene: TRBV6-5; J gene: TRBJ1-4
CDR3 protein: CASSGGANTEAFF; CDR3 DNA: TGCGCCAGCAGCGGCGGAGCGAACACTGAAGCTTTCTTT; CDR3 length: 13; D gene: .; clone size: .; V gene: TRBV5-1; J gene: TRBJ1-1
CDR3 protein: CASSWGVRGSYNEQFF; CDR3 DNA: TGTGCCAGCAGTTGGGGGGTGAGAGGGAGTTACAATGAGCAGTTCTTC; CDR3 length: 16; D gene: .; clone size: .; V gene: TRBV27; J gene: TRBJ2-1
CDR3 protein: CASSPFPSRGANSYEQYF; CDR3 DNA: TGTGCCAGCAGCCCATTCCCATCCCGGGGGGCTAACTCCTACGAGCAGTACTTC; CDR3 length: 18; D gene: .; clone size: once; V gene: TRBV11-2; J gene: TRBJ2-7
CDR3 protein: CASSVGSGQETQYF; CDR3 DNA: TGTGCCAGCAGCGTAGGATCAGGACAAGAGACCCAGTACTTC; CDR3 length: 14; D gene: .; clone size: .; V gene: TRBV9; J gene: TRBJ2-5
CDR3 protein: CASRLEAGLDEQFF; CDR3 DNA: TGTGCCAGCAGATTAGAAGCGGGTTTGGATGAGCAGTTCTTC; CDR3 length: 14; D gene: .; clone size: .; V gene: TRBV25-1; J gene: TRBJ2-1
CDR3 protein: CASSPTGVNRAEAFF; CDR3 DNA: TGTGCCAGCAGCCCCACAGGGGTCAACAGGGCTGAAGCTTTCTTT; CDR3 length: 15; D gene: TRBD1; clone size: .; V gene: TRBV7-9; J gene: TRBJ1-1
CDR3 protein: CAWSRSGRATDTQYF; CDR3 DNA: TGTGCCTGGAGTAGAAGCGGGAGGGCAACAGATACGCAGTATTTT; CDR3 length: 15; D gene: TRBD2; clone size: few; V gene: TRBV30; J gene: TRBJ2-3
CDR3 protein: CASSPRQTEAFF; CDR3 DNA: TGTGCCAGCAGCCCCCGACAGACTGAAGCTTTCTTT; CDR3 length: 12; D gene: .; clone size: .; V gene: TRBV9; J gene: TRBJ1-1
CDR3 protein: CASSSFNLGLALGETQYF; CDR3 DNA: TGCGCCAGCAGCTCCTTCAACCTGGGACTAGCGTTGGGGGAGACCCAGTACTTC; CDR3 length: 18; D gene: TRBD2; clone size: once; V gene: TRBV5-1; J gene: TRBJ2-5
CDR3 protein: CASSLRRGTETQYF; CDR3 DNA: TGTGCCAGCAGTTTACGTCGGGGAACGGAGACCCAGTACTTC; CDR3 length: 14; D gene: .; clone size: few; V gene: TRBV27; J gene: TRBJ2-5
CDR3 protein: CASSLYPATGFSSYNEQFF; CDR3 DNA: TGCGCCAGCAGCTTGTATCCGGCGACCGGGTTCAGCTCCTACAATGAGCAGTTCTTC; CDR3 length: 19; D gene: .; clone size: .; V gene: TRBV5-1; J gene: TRBJ2-1
CDR3 protein: CASSQLHFTAGELFF; CDR3 DNA: TGTGCCAGCTCACAATTGCACTTCACCGCCGGGGAGCTGTTTTTT; CDR3 length: 15; D gene: .; clone size: .; V gene: TRBV18; J gene: TRBJ2-2
CDR3 protein: CASSWNLGQGHYGYTF; CDR3 DNA: TGTGCCAGCAGTTGGAATTTGGGACAGGGCCACTATGGCTACACCTTC; CDR3 length: 16; D gene: TRBD1; clone size: .; V gene: TRBV6-5; J gene: TRBJ1-2
CDR3 protein: CASSFPTGGGYTF; CDR3 DNA: TGTGCCAGCAGCTTCCCGACAGGGGGTGGCTACACCTTC; CDR3 length: 13; D gene: TRBD1; clone size: .; V gene: TRBV6-5; J gene: TRBJ1-2
CDR3 protein: CASSSWTSGADTQYF; CDR3 DNA: TGCGCCAGCAGCTCCTGGACTAGCGGGGCCGATACGCAGTATTTT; CDR3 length: 15; D gene: TRBD2; clone size: few; V gene: TRBV5-1; J gene: TRBJ2-3
CDR3 protein: CAWSLRLAGYEQYF; CDR3 DNA: TGTGCCTGGAGTCTCAGACTAGCGGGTTACGAGCAGTACTTC; CDR3 length: 14; D gene: TRBD2; clone size: .; V gene: TRBV30; J gene: TRBJ2-7
CDR3 protein: CASSLDRGTEQYF; CDR3 DNA: TGTGCCAGCAGTTTGGACAGGGGGACCGAGCAGTACTTC; CDR3 length: 13; D gene: TRBD1; clone size: .; V gene: TRBV27; J gene: TRBJ2-7
CDR3 protein: CASSPDRNNEQFF; CDR3 DNA: TGCGCCAGCAGCCCCGACAGAAACAATGAGCAGTTCTTC; CDR3 length: 13; D gene: .; clone size: .; V gene: TRBV5-1; J gene: TRBJ2-1
CDR3 protein: CASSPSGGIPHEQFF; CDR3 DNA: TGTGCCAGCAGCCCAAGCGGAGGGATCCCCCATGAGCAGTTCTTC; CDR3 length: 15; D gene: .; clone size: .; V gene: TRBV5-4; J gene: TRBJ2-1
CDR3 protein: CASTGENTGELFF; CDR3 DNA: TGTGCCAGCACCGGGGAGAACACCGGGGAGCTGTTTTTT; CDR3 length: 13; D gene: .; clone size: once; V gene: TRBV2; J gene: TRBJ2-2
CDR3 protein: CASSQLAGAYNEQFF; CDR3 DNA: TGTGCCAGCAGCCAACTAGCGGGAGCCTACAATGAGCAGTTCTTC; CDR3 length: 15; D gene: TRBD2; clone size: few; V gene: TRBV4-2; J gene: TRBJ2-1
CDR3 protein: CATSRQGGGQPKHF; CDR3 DNA: TGTGCCACCAGCAGACAGGGCGGGGGTCAGCCCAAGCATTTT; CDR3 length: 14; D gene: .; clone size: .; V gene: TRBV15; J gene: TRBJ1-5